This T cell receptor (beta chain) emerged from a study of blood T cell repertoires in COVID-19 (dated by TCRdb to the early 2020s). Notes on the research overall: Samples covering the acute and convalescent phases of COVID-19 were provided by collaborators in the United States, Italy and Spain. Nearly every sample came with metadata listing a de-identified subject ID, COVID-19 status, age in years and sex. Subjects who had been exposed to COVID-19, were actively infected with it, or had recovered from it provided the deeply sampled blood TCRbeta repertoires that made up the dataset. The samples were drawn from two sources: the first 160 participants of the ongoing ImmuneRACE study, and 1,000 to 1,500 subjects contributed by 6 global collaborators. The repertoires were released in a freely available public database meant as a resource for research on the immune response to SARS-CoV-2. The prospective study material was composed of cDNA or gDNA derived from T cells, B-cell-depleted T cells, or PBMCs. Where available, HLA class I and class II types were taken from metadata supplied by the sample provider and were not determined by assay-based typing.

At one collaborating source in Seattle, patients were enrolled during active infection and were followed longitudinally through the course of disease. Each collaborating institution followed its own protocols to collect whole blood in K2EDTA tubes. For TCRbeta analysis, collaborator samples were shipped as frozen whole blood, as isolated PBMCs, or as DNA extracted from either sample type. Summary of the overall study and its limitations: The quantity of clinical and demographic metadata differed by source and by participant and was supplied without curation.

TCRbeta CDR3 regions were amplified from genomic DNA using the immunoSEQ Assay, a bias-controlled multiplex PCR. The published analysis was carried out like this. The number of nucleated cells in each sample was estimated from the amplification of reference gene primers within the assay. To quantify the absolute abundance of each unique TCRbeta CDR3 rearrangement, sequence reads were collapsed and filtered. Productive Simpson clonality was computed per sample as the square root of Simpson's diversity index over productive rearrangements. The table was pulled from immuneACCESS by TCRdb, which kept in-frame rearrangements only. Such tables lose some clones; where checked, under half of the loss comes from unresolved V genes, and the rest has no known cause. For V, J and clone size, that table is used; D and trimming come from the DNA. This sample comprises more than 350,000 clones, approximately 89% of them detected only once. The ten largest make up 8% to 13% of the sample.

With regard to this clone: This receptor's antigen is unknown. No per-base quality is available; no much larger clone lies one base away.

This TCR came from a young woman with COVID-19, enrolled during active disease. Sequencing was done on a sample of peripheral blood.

At the DNA level, the sequence is TGTGCCAGTAGTTCCCTGGACAGAAACTATGGCTACACCTTC. The encoded protein is CASSSLDRNYGYTF. Rearrangement joined TRBV19 to TRBJ1-2, with TRBD1 as a weak D call on 6 bases. The CDR3 holds 14 amino acids from the cysteine to the phenylalanine. Only the CDR3 region is kept as DNA, spanning 42 bases read in frame from base 1. The trim is 5 bases for V and 2 bases for J, with a gap of 12 bases between the germline ends. CDR1 and CDR2 were assigned from the germline V gene (reference sequence) as LNHDA and SQIVND.